This T cell receptor (beta chain) was obtained from a study of T cell repertoires in cytomegalovirus infection. This clonotype was counted ten times or more. TCRdb ran MiXCR on the reads and lists one entry per CDR3 protein. Seen here are about 310,000 distinct CDR3 sequences, around 9.1% observed once, and the top ten hold around 2.5%. With 4 bases removed from V and 1 base from J, the gap between germline ends came to 10 bases. The CDR3 covers 14 residues. Germline loops: CDR1 MDHEN, CDR2 SYDVKM. The TCR comes from a human donor in good health (CMV status not recorded). Some clones in this sample may be carry-over from other donors' samples. V and J are TRBV28 and TRBJ1-1, with D uncertain. The sequencing sample was made of PBMCs. The CDR3 reads CASSSYGRNTEAFF. The CDR3 coding sequence is TGTGCCAGCAGTTCTTACGGGAGGAACACTGAAGCTTTCTTT. Combining the CDR3 with reference TRBV28 and TRBJ1-1 gives the whole variable domain DVKVTQSSRYLVKRTGEKVFLECVQDMDHENMFWYRQDPGLGLRLIYFSYDVKMKEKGDIPEGYSVSREKKERFSLILESASTNQTSMYLCASSSYGRNTEAFFGQGTRLTVV.